This TCR beta chain was captured by sequencing in a study of post-analysis software for immune sequencing data. Overall study results and limits: TRBV segments more frequent in patients than in controls numbered a few and included TRBV5-6, TRBV5-1 and TRBV20-1.

Unique molecular identifiers were carried by the TCR beta cDNA libraries. TCRdb re-derived calls from the PCR reads in MiXCR, one entry per CDR3 protein. The sample lists around 500,000 distinct CDR3 sequences; around 36% were seen once. Looked up from germline, CDR1 is MDHEN and CDR2 is SYDVKM. V lost 4 bases and J lost 5, with 21 bases in between. This CDR3 comprises 17 residues. This clonotype was recorded a few times. Its specificity is not known. Material: blood. The sequence derives from a girl aged 2-17 years with multiple sclerosis. This rearrangement joins TRBV28 to TRBJ1-5; possibly TRBD1 for D (5 bases). As DNA, the CDR3 is TGTGCCAGCAGTTCCCCGGAAAGGCAGGGTGGGGATCAGCCCCAGCATTTT. Amino acid sequence: CASSSPERQGGDQPQHF.